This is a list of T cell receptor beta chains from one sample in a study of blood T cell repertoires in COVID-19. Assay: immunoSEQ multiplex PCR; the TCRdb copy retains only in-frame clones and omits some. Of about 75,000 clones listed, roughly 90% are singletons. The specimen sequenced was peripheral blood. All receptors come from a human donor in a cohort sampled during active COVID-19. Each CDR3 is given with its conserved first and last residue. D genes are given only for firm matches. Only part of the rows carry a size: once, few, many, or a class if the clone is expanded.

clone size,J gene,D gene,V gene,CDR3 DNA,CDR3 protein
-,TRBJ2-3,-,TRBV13,TGTGCCAGCAGCTTACTAGAAGATACGCAGTATTTT,CASSLLEDTQYF
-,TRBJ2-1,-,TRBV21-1,TGTGCCAGCCGGGGGGGCAGCTTTGAGCAGTTCTTC,CASRGGSFEQFF
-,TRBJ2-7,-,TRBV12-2,TGTGCAAGTCGCCTCCCAGATGAGGGACAGGGTAATGAGCAGTACTTC,CASRLPDEGQGNEQYF
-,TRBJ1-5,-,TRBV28,TGTGCCAGCATCCCCGCGGGGACGAATCAGCCCCAGCATTTT,CASIPAGTNQPQHF
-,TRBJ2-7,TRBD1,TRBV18,TGTGCCAGCTCACCAAATATGCTGGCAGGGGGCTACGAGCAGTACTTC,CASSPNMLAGGYEQYF
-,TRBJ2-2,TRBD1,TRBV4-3,TGCGCCAGCAGCCAAGATCCGGGGACAGGGGCACCGGGGGAGCTGTTTTTT,CASSQDPGTGAPGELFF
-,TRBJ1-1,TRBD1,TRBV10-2,TGCGCCAGCAGTGATTGGTCAGGGGGCTCTGAAGCTTTCTTT,CASSDWSGGSEAFF
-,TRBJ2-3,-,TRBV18,TGTGCCAGCTCACCAGGGAGATCCACAGATACGCAGTATTTT,CASSPGRSTDTQYF
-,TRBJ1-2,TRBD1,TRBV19,TGTGCCAGTAGTATCCGACAGGGGATGTATGGCTACACCTTC,CASSIRQGMYGYTF
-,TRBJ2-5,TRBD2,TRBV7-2,TGTGCCAGCAGCTTAGGGACTAGAGAGACCCAGTACTTC,CASSLGTRETQYF
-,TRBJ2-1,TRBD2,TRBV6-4,TGTGCCAGCAGTGAAGAACTAGCGGGAGGGCGGAATGAGCAGTTCTTC,CASSEELAGGRNEQFF
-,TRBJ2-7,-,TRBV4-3,TGCGCCAGCAGCCAAGAAGCAGGGAACGAGCAGTACTTC,CASSQEAGNEQYF
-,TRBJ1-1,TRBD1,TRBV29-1,TGCAGCGTTTCCCCCAGGGGGTTCGGCACTGAAGCTTTCTTT,CSVSPRGFGTEAFF
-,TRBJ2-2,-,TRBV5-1,TGCGCCAGCAGCTTAGGGGCGAACACCGGGGAGCTGTTTTTT,CASSLGANTGELFF
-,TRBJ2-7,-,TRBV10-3,TGTGCCATCAGTGAGGACAGGTACTACGAGCAGTACTTC,CAISEDRYYEQYF
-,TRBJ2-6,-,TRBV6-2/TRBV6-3,TGTGCCAGCAGTTGGGAGTTAACCGGGGCCAACGTCCTGACTTTC,CASSWELTGANVLTF
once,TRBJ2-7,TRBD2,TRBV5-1,TGCGCCAGCAGCCCCGATCCCAGCGGGAGGCTCTACGAGCAGTACTTC,CASSPDPSGRLYEQYF
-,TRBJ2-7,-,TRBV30,TGTGCCTGGAGTGGAGCGAGCTTCTACGAGCAGTACTTC,CAWSGASFYEQYF
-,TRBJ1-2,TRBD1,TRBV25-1,TGTGCCAGCACACAGCACAGGGGAGAGGGCTACACCTTC,CASTQHRGEGYTF
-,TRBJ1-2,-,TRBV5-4,TGTGCCAGCAGCTTGTACGGGAGCTATGGCTACACCTTC,CASSLYGSYGYTF
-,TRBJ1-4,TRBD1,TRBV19,TGTGTCAGCCAGGGGGTTGGGGAAAAACTGTTTTTT,CVSQGVGEKLFF
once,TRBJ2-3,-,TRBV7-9,TGTGCCAGCAGCTTTTTCGGGACAGATACGCAGTATTTT,CASSFFGTDTQYF
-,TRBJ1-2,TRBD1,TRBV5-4,TGTGCCAGCAGCGTCGGGACAGAATATGGCTACACCTTC,CASSVGTEYGYTF
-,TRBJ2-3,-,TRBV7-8,TGTGCCAGCAGCTTAGGGAGCCGCACAGATACGCAGTATTTT,CASSLGSRTDTQYF
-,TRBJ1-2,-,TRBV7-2,TGTGCCAGCAGTGTTACAGGCTCCCCTTTAAGCTACACCTTC,CASSVTGSPLSYTF
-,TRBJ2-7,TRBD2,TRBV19,TGTGCCAGTAGTAGCAACCTAGCGGGGGAAACCTACGAGCAGTACTTC,CASSSNLAGETYEQYF